Each of the 30 T cell receptor beta chains below was sequenced from the same sample in a study of identical twins. TCRdb processed the 5' RACE reads anew with MiXCR; each CDR3 protein has one entry. The sample yields around 490,000 distinct CDR3 sequences, around an eighth seen once. These data also formed part of another study, on yellow fever vaccine responses in identical twins.

Sequencing was carried out using CD4+ T cells sorted from blood. These receptors were taken from a woman aged 18-30 years in good health.

This chain uses TRBV7-9 with TRBJ2-1; unclear D gene. The CDR3 runs 12 residues. V lost 11 bases and J lost 0, with 8 bases in between. Germline V gene data show CDR1 as SEHNR and CDR2 as FQNEAQ (reference sequence). The CDR3 reads CAQHISYNEQFF. The DNA of the CDR3 is TGTGCCCAGCATATCTCCTACAATGAGCAGTTCTTC.

V usage is TRBV30 and J usage is TRBJ2-5, with TRBD1 matching 7 bases. Unmatched junction bases numbered 4, after V lost 2 bases and J lost 4 bases. Germline CDR1 and CDR2: GTSNPN and SVGIG (reference sequence). The CDR3 runs 13 residues. The CDR3 loop reads CAWSLQGIETQYF. As DNA, the CDR3 is TGTGCCTGGAGTCTACAGGGGATAGAGACCCAGTACTTC. The full variable domain, its missing parts supplied by reference TRBV30 and TRBJ2-5, is SQTIHQWPATLVQPVGSPLSLECTVEGTSNPNLYWYRQAAGRGLQLLFYSVGIGQISSEVPQNLSASRPQDRQFILSSKKLLLSDSGFYLCAWSLQGIETQYFGPGTRLLVL.

The chain is built from TRBV5-6 and TRBJ1-1, with D uncertain. Germline CDR1 reads SGHDT; CDR2 reads YYEEEE. Trimming took 1 base from V and 0 from J, leaving 7 bases between them. The CDR3 length is 14 residues. The CDR3 region is CASSLRVVNTEAFF. The CDR3, as DNA: TGTGCCAGCAGCTTGCGTGTGGTGAACACTGAAGCTTTCTTT.

This clonotype was seen many times. Germline and junction disagree at one end, which may indicate a read error. The J gene is TRBJ2-5, the V gene TRBV2, with a possible D match to TRBD1 (5 bases). This CDR3 region has 13 residues. The V gene's germline CDR1 is SNHLY and CDR2 FYNNEI. CDR3 DNA: TGTGCCGGCAGACAGCCTCCAGGGGAGACCCAGTACTTC. This sequence encodes CAGRQPPGETQYF.

The chain recombines TRBV20-1 with TRBJ1-3; perhaps TRBD1 as D (5 bases). Germline CDR1 reads DFQATT; CDR2 reads SNEGSKA (reference sequence). This CDR3 has 14 amino acids. The ends were cut back, 3 bases at V and 4 bases at J, with 13 bases in the middle. CDR3 region: CSASGAGDGNTIYF. DNA of the CDR3: TGCAGTGCTAGTGGGGCGGGGGACGGAAACACCATATATTTT.

This clonotype was detected only a few times. The V gene is TRBV5-1, the J gene TRBJ2-3; 9 nucleotides line up with TRBD2. Per germline, CDR1 SGHRS and CDR2 YFSETQ. This CDR3 is 18 amino acids long. V lost 0 bases to trimming and J lost 4 bases; unmatched junction nucleotides: 12. The CDR3 coding sequence is TGCGCCAGCAGCTTGGGACCGGGGGTGCTAGCGGGGCCAGATACGCAGTATTTT. It is translated as CASSLGPGVLAGPDTQYF.

This clonotype has ten or more counts. This chain links TRBV12-3 or TRBV12-4 with TRBJ2-5, with a tentative D call TRBD1 (5 bases). V lost 5 bases, J lost 2 bases, and 9 bases lay in between. CDR3 length: 13 amino acids. The CDR3 sequence is CASSRGSQETQYF. The CDR3 DNA follows: TGTGCCAGCAGTAGGGGATCTCAAGAGACCCAGTACTTC.

This clonotype has more than one count but fewer than ten. The chain recombines TRBV5-1 with TRBJ2-5; 7 bases align to TRBD2. The germline CDR1 and CDR2 sequences are SGHRS and YFSETQ. CDR3 size: 14 residues. V dropped 2 bases and J dropped 3; count of bases not matched to a gene: 4. The CDR3 nucleotides read TGCGCCAGCAGCTTAAGGACTAGGGAAGAGACCCAGTACTTC. Protein sequence: CASSLRTREETQYF.

A remark on this clonotype: It may be a read error: a sequence one base away is much more abundant. V and J are TRBV9 and TRBJ1-1; D perhaps matches TRBD1 (5 bases). This CDR3 spans 16 amino acids. Looked up from germline, CDR1 is SGDLS and CDR2 is YYNGEE. The CDR3 DNA reads as TGTTCCAGCAGCGTAGCAGTTGGGACCCAGAACACTGAAGCTTTCTTT. Its translation: CSSSVAVGTQNTEAFF.

The gene calls are TRBV24-1 and TRBJ1-2; TRBD1 matches 9 bases. Germline V lookup: CDR1 KGHDR, CDR2 SFDVKD. Unmatched junction bases numbered 7, after V lost 3 bases and J lost 6 bases. This CDR3 comprises 15 residues. CDR3 DNA sequence: TGTGCCACCAGTGATCCCGGGACAGGGAGGGATGGCTACACCTTC. This sequence encodes CATSDPGTGRDGYTF.

Turning to this clonotype: An end of the junction differs from the germline gene, which may be a read error. The rearrangement uses TRBV7-9 and TRBJ2-7; D is undetermined. The CDR3 runs to 12 residues. Looked up from germline, CDR1 is SEHNR and CDR2 is FQNEAQ (reference sequence). The DNA of the CDR3 is TGTGCCAGCAGCTATTCAATCAGGCGCCAGGACTTC. It encodes CASSYSIRRQDF.

This clonotype appeared a few times. This chain joins TRBV7-2 and TRBJ2-7, with D hard to call. This CDR3 is built from 13 residues. V gave up 3 bases and J gave up 0 bases, with 6 bases separating them. Germline V gives CDR1 SGHTA, CDR2 FQGNSA. The CDR3 DNA reads TGTGCCAGCAGCTTCCTAACCTCCTACGAGCAGTACTTC. Its translation: CASSFLTSYEQYF.

There are many counts of this clonotype. This chain links TRBV12-3 or TRBV12-4 with TRBJ2-5; D gene uncertain. V lost 2 bases, J lost 2 bases, and 9 bases lay in between. This CDR3 is built from 14 residues. The CDR3, as DNA: TGTGCCAGCAGTTTACAGTATGGTCAAGAGACCCAGTACTTC. Amino acid sequence: CASSLQYGQETQYF.

This clonotype has just a few counts. The J gene is TRBJ2-7, the V gene TRBV10-2, with D perhaps being TRBD1 or TRBD2 (7 bases each). Trimming stripped 5 bases from V and 6 bases from J, with 26 bases between. Germline loops: CDR1 WSHSY, CDR2 SAAADI. CDR3 length: 17 residues. CDR3 region: CASSFPSGARQGGEQYF. The DNA of the CDR3 is TGCGCCAGCAGTTTTCCTAGCGGAGCCAGACAGGGAGGCGAGCAGTACTTC.

This clonotype showed up just a few times. V and J are TRBV25-1 and TRBJ2-5; either TRBD1 or TRBD2 may supply D (5 bases each). V lost 1 base, J lost 0 bases, and 15 bases lay in between. The CDR3 is 17 amino acids. The germline V gene encodes CDR1 MGHDK and CDR2 SYGVNS. The CDR3 loop is CASSESGAPMYQETQYF. The DNA for the CDR3 is TGTGCCAGCAGTGAATCCGGGGCCCCAATGTACCAAGAGACCCAGTACTTC.

The rearrangement joins TRBV7-3 to TRBJ2-2; 10 bases are a match to TRBD1. This CDR3 is 15 amino acids long. CDR1 and CDR2 (germline): SGHTA, FQGTGA. V lost 3 bases, J lost 7 bases, and 5 bases stayed unmatched. This chain's CDR3 is CASSLFDRGLGELFF. The CDR3 coding sequence is TGTGCCAGCAGCTTGTTTGACAGGGGGCTCGGGGAGCTGTTTTTT.

The chain carries TRBV5-1 and TRBJ2-7, with D unresolved. This CDR3 has 12 amino acids. Per the germline V gene, CDR1 is SGHRS and CDR2 is YFSETQ. V lost 0 bases and J lost 7, with 8 bases in between. The CDR3 DNA is TGCGCCAGCAGCTTGGTGGGTCGGGAGCAGTACTTC. Encoded protein: CASSLVGREQYF.

Only a few counts were recorded for this clonotype. The chain combines TRBV20-1 with TRBJ2-7; D remains ambiguous. Trimming removed 5 bases at V and 4 bases at J, with 15 bases between. CDR3 length: 13 amino acids. Germline loops: CDR1 DFQATT, CDR2 SNEGSKA (reference sequence). For the CDR3, the DNA is TGCAGTGCTGAGACCCGCCCTGGGTACGAGCAGTACTTC. Translation: CSAETRPGYEQYF.

This clonotype was observed a handful of times. J is TRBJ2-3 and V is TRBV5-1; weak D call: TRBD2 (5 bases). The CDR3 sequence is 14 residues long. The germline V gene encodes CDR1 SGHRS and CDR2 YFSETQ. Trimming shortened V by 3 bases and J by 5 bases, and 13 bases separated the two germline ends. The CDR3 bases are TGCGCCAGCAGCTCTTACCAAGAGGGAGATACGCAGTATTTT. It translates to CASSSYQEGDTQYF.

Only a few counts were recorded for this clonotype. V usage is TRBV15 and J usage is TRBJ1-6; D possibly corresponds to TRBD1 (6 bases). CDR1 and CDR2 (germline): LNHNV, YYDKDF (reference sequence). The V end lost 1 base, the J end lost 8 bases, and 6 bases lay between the germline ends. CDR3 length equals 13 residues. Here the CDR3 reads CATSRGQDSPLHF. The CDR3 DNA reads TGTGCCACCAGCAGAGGACAGGATTCACCCCTCCACTTT.

V and J are TRBV4-3 and TRBJ2-1; the match to TRBD2 covers 11 bases. The V gene end was trimmed by 0 bases and the J gene end by 9 bases; junction bases not matched to a gene: 10. Germline assignment: CDR1 LGHNA and CDR2 YSLEER. The CDR3 totals 17 residues. CDR3 loop: CASSQDWALAGGSEQFF. The CDR3 region has the DNA TGCGCCAGCAGCCAAGATTGGGCCCTAGCGGGAGGCAGTGAGCAGTTCTTC.

The sample holds a few counts of this clonotype. The V and J genes are TRBV5-4 and TRBJ2-1; 14 bases match TRBD2. V trimming: 0 bases; J trimming: 4 bases; junction bases outside the gene matches: 9. CDR1 SGHNT and CDR2 YYREEE come from the germline V gene (reference sequence). This CDR3 contains 19 residues. CDR3 DNA: TGTGCCAGCAGCTTGGCCGGGACTAGCGGGAGAACTCCTTACAATGAGCAGTTCTTC. This codes for CASSLAGTSGRTPYNEQFF.

This clonotype turned up a few times. The genes are TRBV2 and TRBJ2-4; D may be TRBD1 (5 bases). Germline CDR1 SNHLY, CDR2 FYNNEI. This CDR3 comprises 12 residues. V lost 4 bases and J lost 7, with 8 bases in between. The CDR3 reads CASSVQGNIQYF. DNA of the CDR3: TGTGCCAGCAGTGTCCAGGGCAACATTCAGTACTTC.

V usage is TRBV7-2 and J usage is TRBJ2-4; the match to TRBD2 covers 7 bases. The CDR3 is 17 amino acids. The trim removed 4 bases at V and 3 bases at J, leaving 12 bases unmatched. Germline V gene lookup returns CDR1 SGHTA and CDR2 FQGNSA. The CDR3 loop is CASSSGGLGGYKNIQYF. The CDR3, as DNA: TGTGCCAGCAGCTCGGGGGGTCTTGGCGGATACAAAAACATTCAGTACTTC.

In this sample, this clonotype turned up a few times. The chain carries TRBV12-3 or TRBV12-4 and TRBJ2-1, with D maybe TRBD2 (6 bases). Between the trimmed V and J ends, which lost 6 bases and 7 bases, there was a span of 16 bases. The CDR3 covers 14 residues. DNA of the CDR3: TGTGCCAGCAGCCTCTTAGGAGGGTCGAATGAGCAGTTCTTC. Translating gives CASSLLGGSNEQFF.

The rearrangement joins TRBV25-1 to TRBJ2-3; 7 nucleotides match TRBD2. V dropped 0 bases and J dropped 1; count of bases not matched to a gene: 7. Germline V gene sequence: CDR1 MGHDK, CDR2 SYGVNS. The CDR3 covers 17 residues. The DNA of the CDR3 is TGTGCCAGCAGTGAATATATCTTGGCGGGGGGCACAGATACGCAGTATTTT. This codes for CASSEYILAGGTDTQYF.

This clonotype was counted only a few times. CDR3 sequence reads: CASSREGTANNEQFF. CDR3 nucleotide sequence: TGTGCCAGCAGCCGAGAGGGGACAGCGAACAATGAGCAGTTCTTC. V gene TRBV27 combines with J gene TRBJ2-1; 7 bases align to TRBD1. The length of the CDR3 is 15 residues. From germline, CDR1 is MNHEY and CDR2 SMNVEV (reference sequence). The junction had 10 bases not matched to a gene; V was cut back by 6 bases and J by 5 bases.

This clonotype has ten or more counts. The chain employs TRBV7-8 and TRBJ1-6; D gene ambiguous. The V end was cut by 1 base, the J end by 8 bases, with 15 bases between. Per germline, CDR1 SGHVS and CDR2 FQNEAQ. This CDR3 is built from 16 residues. Written as DNA, the CDR3 is TGTGCCAGCAGCTTAGTTGGCAGTAGAACCCATTCACCCCTCCACTTT. It codes for CASSLVGSRTHSPLHF.

The chain has TRBV3-1 and TRBJ2-1, with TRBD2 as a possible D gene (6 bases). V dropped 5 bases and J dropped 7 bases, with 15 bases sitting between them. CDR1 is LGHDT, CDR2 YNNKEL, per germline (reference sequence). CDR3 length equals 14 residues. CDR3 amino acids: CASSSSTRGNEQFF. For the CDR3, the DNA is TGTGCCAGCAGCTCATCGACTAGAGGTAATGAGCAGTTCTTC.

The genes are TRBV5-1 and TRBJ2-5; either TRBD1 or TRBD2 may supply D (6 bases each). Germline values: CDR1 SGHRS, CDR2 YFSETQ. This CDR3 comprises 16 residues. V was pared by 4 bases and J by 4 bases, with 20 bases between. Here the CDR3 DNA reads TGCGCCAGCAGCGCCCCCGTCGGGGGCGGAGGAGAGACCCAGTACTTC. Amino acid sequence: CASSAPVGGGGETQYF.